This T cell receptor beta chain was profiled in a study of T cell responses to AZD1222 COVID-19 vaccine. Study-level information: Pooling was applied to second doses at about 4 or about 12 weeks.

V lost 3 bases and J lost 6, with 11 bases in between. Germline V lookup: CDR1 SEHNR, CDR2 FQNEAQ (reference sequence). The CDR3 loop spans 14 amino acids. Profiled with immunoSEQ multiplex PCR; TCRdb holds only in-frame clones, not every one. There are 100,000 to 150,000 clones in the sample; around 86% occur only once, and roughly 6% lies in the top ten. Study observations and caveats: Regions 160-218 and 743-854 dominated among vaccine-associated CD4 TCRs spanning spike.

On this clone: Its antigen is unidentified.

The sequence was obtained from an adult in good health. The V gene is TRBV7-9, the J gene TRBJ2-2, with D perhaps TRBD1 (6 bases). This specimen was peripheral blood, taken on day 0 of AZD1222 vaccination. CDR3 residues: CASSLPQGSGELFF. The CDR3 DNA reads TGTGCCAGCAGCTTGCCTCAGGGGTCCGGGGAGCTGTTTTTT.